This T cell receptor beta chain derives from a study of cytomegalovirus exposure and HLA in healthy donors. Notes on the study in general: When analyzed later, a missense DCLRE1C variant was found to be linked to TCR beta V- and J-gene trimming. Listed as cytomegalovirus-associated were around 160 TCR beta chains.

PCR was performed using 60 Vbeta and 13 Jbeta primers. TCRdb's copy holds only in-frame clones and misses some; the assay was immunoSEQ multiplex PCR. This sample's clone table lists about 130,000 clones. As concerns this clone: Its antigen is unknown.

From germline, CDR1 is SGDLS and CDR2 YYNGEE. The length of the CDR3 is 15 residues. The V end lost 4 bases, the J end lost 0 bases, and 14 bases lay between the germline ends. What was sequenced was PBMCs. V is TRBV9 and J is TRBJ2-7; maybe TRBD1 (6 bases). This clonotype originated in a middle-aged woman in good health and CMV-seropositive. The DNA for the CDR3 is TGTGCCAGCAGCTCCCGGGACATCTTCTCCTACGAGCAGTACTTC. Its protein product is CASSSRDIFSYEQYF.